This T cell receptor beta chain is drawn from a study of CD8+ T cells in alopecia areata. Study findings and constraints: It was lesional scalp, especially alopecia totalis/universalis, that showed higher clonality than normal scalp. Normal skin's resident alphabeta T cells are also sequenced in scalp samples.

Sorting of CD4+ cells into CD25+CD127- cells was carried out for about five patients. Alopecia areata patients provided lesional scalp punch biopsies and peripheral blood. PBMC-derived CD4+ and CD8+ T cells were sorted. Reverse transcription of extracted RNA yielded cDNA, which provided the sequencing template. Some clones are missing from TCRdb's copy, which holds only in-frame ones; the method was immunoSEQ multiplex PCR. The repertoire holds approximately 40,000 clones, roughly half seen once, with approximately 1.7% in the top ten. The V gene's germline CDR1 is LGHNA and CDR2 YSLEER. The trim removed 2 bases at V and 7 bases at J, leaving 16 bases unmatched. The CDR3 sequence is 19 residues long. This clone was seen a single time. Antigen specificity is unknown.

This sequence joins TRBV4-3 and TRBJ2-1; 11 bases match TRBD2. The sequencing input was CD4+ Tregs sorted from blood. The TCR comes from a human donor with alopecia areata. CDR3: CASSQLFLAGGRKSNEQFF. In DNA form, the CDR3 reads TGCGCCAGCAGCCAACTTTTCCTAGCGGGAGGCCGAAAGTCTAATGAGCAGTTCTTC.